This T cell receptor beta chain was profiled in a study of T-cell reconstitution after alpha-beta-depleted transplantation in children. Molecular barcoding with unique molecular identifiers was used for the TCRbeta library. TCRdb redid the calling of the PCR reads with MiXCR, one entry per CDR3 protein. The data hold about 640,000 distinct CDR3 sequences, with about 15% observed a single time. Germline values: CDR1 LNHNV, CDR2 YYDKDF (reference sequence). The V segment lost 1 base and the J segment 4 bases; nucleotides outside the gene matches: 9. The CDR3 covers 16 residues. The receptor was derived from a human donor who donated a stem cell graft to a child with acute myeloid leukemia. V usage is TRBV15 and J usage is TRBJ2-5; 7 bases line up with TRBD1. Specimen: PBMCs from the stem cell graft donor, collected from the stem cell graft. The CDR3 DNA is TGTGCCACCAGCAGAGCAAGACAGGGCGGAGGAGAGACCCAGTACTTC. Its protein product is CATSRARQGGGETQYF.